This entry is about one T cell receptor beta chain. Amplified regions were TCR beta CDR3 sequences from RNA transcripts. HTBI primers were employed in a first-round RT-PCR of the TCR CDR3. TCRdb analysed the multiplex PCR reads with MiXCR anew, one entry per CDR3 protein. Of 450,000 to 650,000 distinct CDR3 sequences listed, roughly a sixth are singletons. These data are taken from a study of T cells in Graves' hyperthyroidism and ophthalmopathy. With V trimmed by 5 bases and J by 6 bases, 4 bases remained unmatched. In germline, CDR1 is MNHNS, CDR2 SASEGT. The CDR3 spans 13 residues. The genes are TRBV6-1 and TRBJ1-5; the match to TRBD1 covers 7 bases. The TCR was taken from a woman under 30 with Graves' ophthalmopathy. Sequenced material: blood. CDR3 coding DNA: TGTGCCAGCAGTTCAACAGGGGCTCAGCCCCAGCATTTT. This codes for CASSSTGAQPQHF.